This TCR beta chain was sequenced for a study of T cell changes during pregnancy in multiple sclerosis. The data were produced by immunoSEQ multiplex PCR, yet TCRdb's version contains in-frame clones alone and is incomplete. The repertoire includes roughly 40,000 clones, 90% of them detected once, and approximately 0.44% sits in the top ten. The clonotype was recovered from a female donor with multiple sclerosis, enrolled in a pregnancy study. The sample in question was CD4+ T cells from peripheral blood mononuclear cells, obtained in the third trimester of pregnancy.

The CDR3 loop reads CASIWTMPGGYTF. CDR3 DNA sequence: TGTGCCAGCATTTGGACTATGCCGGGTGGCTACACCTTC. The chain links TRBV6-1 to TRBJ1-2; D ambiguous. The CDR3 spans 13 residues. Trimming removed 7 bases from V and 7 bases from J, with 16 bases in between. In germline, CDR1 is MNHNS, CDR2 SASEGT.